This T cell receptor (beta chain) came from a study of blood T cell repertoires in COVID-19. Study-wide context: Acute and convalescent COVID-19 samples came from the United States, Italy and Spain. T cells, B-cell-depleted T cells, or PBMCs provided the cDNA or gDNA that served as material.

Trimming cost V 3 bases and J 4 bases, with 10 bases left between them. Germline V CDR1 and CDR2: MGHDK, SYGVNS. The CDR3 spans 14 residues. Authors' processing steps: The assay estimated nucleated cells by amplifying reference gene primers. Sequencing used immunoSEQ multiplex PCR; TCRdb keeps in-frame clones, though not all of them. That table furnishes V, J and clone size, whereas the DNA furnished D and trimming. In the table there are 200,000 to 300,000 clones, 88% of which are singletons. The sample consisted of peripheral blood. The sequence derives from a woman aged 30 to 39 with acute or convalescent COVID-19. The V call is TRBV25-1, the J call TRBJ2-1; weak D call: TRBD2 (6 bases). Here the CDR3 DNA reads TGTGCCAGCAGTGAGTTAAGCGGGTACAATGAGCAGTTCTTC. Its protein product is CASSELSGYNEQFF.